This T cell receptor beta chain was captured by sequencing in a study of neoadjuvant anti-PD-1 for oral cavity cancer. TCRdb keeps only in-frame clones here, not all; method: immunoSEQ multiplex PCR. Of fewer than 90,000 clones in the sample, about 88% were seen once. CDR1 is LNHDA, CDR2 SQIVND, per germline (reference sequence). V lost 4 bases and J lost 7, with 14 bases in between. The CDR3 is made up of 14 amino acids. The time point denotes: after neoadjuvant nivolumab, at surgical resection. The TCR sequence derives from a person between 40 and 79 years old with oral cavity squamous cell carcinoma. This sequence joins TRBV19 and TRBJ2-1; TRBD1 might be the D (6 bases). Specimen: PBMCs, collected after nivolumab (anti-PD-1) treatment. CDR3 nucleotides: TGTGCCAGTAGTAACACAGGGCCCATAAATGAGCAGTTCTTC. It translates to CASSNTGPINEQFF.